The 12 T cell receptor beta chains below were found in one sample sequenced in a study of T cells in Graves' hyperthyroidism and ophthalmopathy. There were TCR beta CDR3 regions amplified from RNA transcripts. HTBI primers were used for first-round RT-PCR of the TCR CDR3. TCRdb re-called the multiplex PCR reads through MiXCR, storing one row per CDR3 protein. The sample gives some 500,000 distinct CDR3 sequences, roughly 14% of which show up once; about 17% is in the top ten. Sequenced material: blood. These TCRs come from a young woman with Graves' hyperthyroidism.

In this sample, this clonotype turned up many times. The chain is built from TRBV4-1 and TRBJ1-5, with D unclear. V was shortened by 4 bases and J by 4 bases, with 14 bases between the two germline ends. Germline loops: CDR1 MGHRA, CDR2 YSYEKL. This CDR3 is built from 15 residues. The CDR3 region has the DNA TGCGCCAGCAGCCTCCGTGGGCTGCCGAATCAGCCCCAGCATTTT. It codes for CASSLRGLPNQPQHF.

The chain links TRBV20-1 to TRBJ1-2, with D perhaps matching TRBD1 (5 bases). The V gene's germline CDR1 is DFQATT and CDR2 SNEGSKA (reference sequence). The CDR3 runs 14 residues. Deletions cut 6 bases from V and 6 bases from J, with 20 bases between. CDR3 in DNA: TGCAGTGCAAACCTCGGGCAGGGAGGCAATGGCTACACCTTC. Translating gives CSANLGQGGNGYTF.

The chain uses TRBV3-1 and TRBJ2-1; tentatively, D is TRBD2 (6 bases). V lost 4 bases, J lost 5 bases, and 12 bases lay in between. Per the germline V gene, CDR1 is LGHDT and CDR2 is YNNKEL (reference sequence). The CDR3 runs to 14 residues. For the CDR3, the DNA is TGTGCCAGCAGCCCTTTGACTAGGAACAATGAGCAGTTCTTC. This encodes CASSPLTRNNEQFF.

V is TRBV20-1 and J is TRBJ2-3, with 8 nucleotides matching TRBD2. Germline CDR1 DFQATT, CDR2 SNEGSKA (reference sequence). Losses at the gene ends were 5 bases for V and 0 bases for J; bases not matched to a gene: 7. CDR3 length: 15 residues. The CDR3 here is CSASERESSTDTQYF. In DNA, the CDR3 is TGCAGTGCTTCCGAGCGGGAGTCGAGCACAGATACGCAGTATTTT.

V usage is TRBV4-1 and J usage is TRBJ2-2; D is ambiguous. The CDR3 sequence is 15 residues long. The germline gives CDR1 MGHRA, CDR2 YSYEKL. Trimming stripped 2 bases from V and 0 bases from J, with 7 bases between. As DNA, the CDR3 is TGCGCCAGCAGCCAACCGTTAACGAACACCGGGGAGCTGTTTTTT. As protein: CASSQPLTNTGELFF.

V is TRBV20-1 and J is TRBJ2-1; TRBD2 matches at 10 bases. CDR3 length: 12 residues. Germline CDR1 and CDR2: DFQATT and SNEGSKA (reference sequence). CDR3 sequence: CSLAGANDEQFF. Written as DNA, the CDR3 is TGCAGCCTAGCGGGAGCGAACGATGAGCAGTTCTTC.

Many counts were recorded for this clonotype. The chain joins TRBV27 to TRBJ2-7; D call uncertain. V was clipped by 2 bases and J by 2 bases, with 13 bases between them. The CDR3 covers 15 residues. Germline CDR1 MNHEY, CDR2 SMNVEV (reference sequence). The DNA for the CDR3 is TGTGCCAGCAGTTTACGTGATGGGGAACCCTACGAGCAGTACTTC. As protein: CASSLRDGEPYEQYF.

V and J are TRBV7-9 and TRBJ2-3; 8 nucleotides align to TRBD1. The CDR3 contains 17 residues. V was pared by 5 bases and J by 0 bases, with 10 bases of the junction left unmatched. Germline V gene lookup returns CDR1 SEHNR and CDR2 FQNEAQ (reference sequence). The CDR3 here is CASSPRGRGTSTDTQYF. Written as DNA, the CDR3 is TGTGCCAGCAGCCCCAGGGGGCGGGGTACAAGCACAGATACGCAGTATTTT.

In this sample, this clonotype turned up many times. DNA for the CDR3: TGTGCCAGCCTACTAGCGGGGGACAATGAGCAGTTCTTC. Translated: CASLLAGDNEQFF. This chain uses TRBV2 with TRBJ2-1; 11 positions agree with TRBD2. V lost 8 bases to trimming and J lost 5 bases; unmatched junction nucleotides: 2. Germline assignment: CDR1 SNHLY and CDR2 FYNNEI. This CDR3 region has 13 residues.

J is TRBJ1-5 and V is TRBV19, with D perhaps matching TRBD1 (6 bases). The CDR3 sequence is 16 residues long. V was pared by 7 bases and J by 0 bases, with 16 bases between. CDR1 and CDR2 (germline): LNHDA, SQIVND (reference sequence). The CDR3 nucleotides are TGTGCCAGTATAGCCCGACAGGCCATTAGCAATCAGCCCCAGCATTTT. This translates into CASIARQAISNQPQHF.

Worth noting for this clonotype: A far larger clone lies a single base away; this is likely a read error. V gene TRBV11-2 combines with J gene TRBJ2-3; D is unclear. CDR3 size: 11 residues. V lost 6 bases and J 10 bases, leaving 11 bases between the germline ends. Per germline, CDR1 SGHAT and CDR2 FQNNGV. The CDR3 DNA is TGTGCCAGCAGTTCACCGGATGCGCAGTATTTT. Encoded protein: CASSSPDAQYF. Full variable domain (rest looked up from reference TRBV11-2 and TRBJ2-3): EAGVAQSPRYKIIEKRQSVAFWCNPISGHATLYWYQQILGQGPKLLIQFQNNGVVDDSQLPKDRFSAERLKGVDSTLKIQPAKLEDSAVYLCASSSPDAQYFGPGTRLTVL.

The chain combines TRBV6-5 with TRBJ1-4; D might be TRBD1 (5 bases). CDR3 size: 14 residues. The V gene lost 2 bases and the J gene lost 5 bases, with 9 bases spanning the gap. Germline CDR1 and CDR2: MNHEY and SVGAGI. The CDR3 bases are TGTGCCAGCAGTTACAGGGGACCCAATGAAAAACTGTTTTTT. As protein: CASSYRGPNEKLFF.